Listed here are 10 T cell receptor beta chains from one sample, sequenced in a study of T cells expressing NK-cell markers. TCRdb re-called the 5' RACE reads and gives one entry per CDR3 protein, without DNA. The table for this sample gives 140,000 or so distinct CDR3 sequences. The sequenced material came from blood T cells: a sorted CD56 or NKG2C T cell subset, CD4+ or CD8+ T cells, or bulk PBMC T cells (not recorded which). The receptors shown here come from a man aged 18-30 years in good health.

V and J are TRBV10-3 and TRBJ2-5; the D call of TRBD2 rests on TCRdb alone, since no DNA is present to check it. This CDR3 has 16 residues. Germline loops: CDR1 ENHRY, CDR2 SYGVKD. CDR3 loop: CAISESLADHQETQYF.

This chain connects TRBV27 to TRBJ2-7; TCRdb gives TRBD2 as the D gene, but with no DNA this cannot be confirmed. CDR1 MNHEY and CDR2 SMNVEV come from the germline V gene (reference sequence). This CDR3 comprises 16 residues. The CDR3: CASSLSRSGRGYEQYF.

The chain employs TRBV12-3 or TRBV12-4 and TRBJ1-1; TCRdb's D call, TRBD1, is unchecked because there is no DNA. CDR3 length equals 12 residues. Here the CDR3 reads CASSPDRTEAFF.

This rearrangement joins TRBV12-3 or TRBV12-4 to TRBJ2-2; lacking DNA, the TRBD1 call made by TCRdb goes unchecked. CDR3 length equals 16 residues. This CDR3 is CASSSPTGANTGELFF.

The chain links TRBV6-1 to TRBJ2-1; TCRdb's assignment of TRBD2 cannot be checked, as there is no DNA. CDR3 size: 16 residues. In germline, CDR1 is MNHNS, CDR2 SASEGT. CDR3 protein: CASTLLLAGDHNEQFF.

V usage is TRBV27 and J usage is TRBJ2-1; as DNA is missing, the TRBD2 call by TCRdb cannot be tested. In germline, CDR1 is MNHEY, CDR2 SMNVEV (reference sequence). CDR3 size: 16 residues. The CDR3 spells CASRPPTRFKYNEQFF.

V gene TRBV5-4 combines with J gene TRBJ1-5. Germline-derived CDR1 and CDR2 are SGHNT and YYREEE (reference sequence). The CDR3 runs to 14 residues. The CDR3 loop is CASSYDGDNQPQHF.

The genes are TRBV7-8 and TRBJ2-3; the D call of TRBD2 rests on TCRdb alone, since no DNA is present to check it. CDR1 SGHVS and CDR2 FQNEAQ come from the germline V gene. CDR3 length equals 17 residues. CDR3 in amino acids: CASSLAAGGPSTDTQYF.

CDR3 sequence: CASSLTISRGSTGELFF. This chain links TRBV27 with TRBJ2-2; with no DNA, the TCRdb D assignment of TRBD1 cannot be verified. The length of the CDR3 is 17 residues. In germline, CDR1 is MNHEY, CDR2 SMNVEV (reference sequence).

CDR3 residues: CASSHRGTSVANEQFF. The chain joins TRBV3-1 to TRBJ2-1; the TRBD2 assignment by TCRdb is unverifiable without DNA. In germline, CDR1 is LGHDT, CDR2 YNNKEL (reference sequence). The CDR3 runs to 16 residues.